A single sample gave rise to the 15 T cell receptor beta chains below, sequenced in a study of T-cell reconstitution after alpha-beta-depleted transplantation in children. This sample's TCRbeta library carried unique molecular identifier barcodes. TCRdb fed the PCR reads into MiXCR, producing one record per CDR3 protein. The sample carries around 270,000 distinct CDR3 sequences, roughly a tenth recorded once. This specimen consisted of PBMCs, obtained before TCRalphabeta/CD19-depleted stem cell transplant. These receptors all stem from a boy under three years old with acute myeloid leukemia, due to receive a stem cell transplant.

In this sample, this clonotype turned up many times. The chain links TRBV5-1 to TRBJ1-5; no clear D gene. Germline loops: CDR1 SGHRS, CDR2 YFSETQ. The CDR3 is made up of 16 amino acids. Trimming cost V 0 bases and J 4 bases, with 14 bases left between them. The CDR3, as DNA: TGCGCCAGCAGCTTGGGGGTTAGGACGCCGAATCAGCCCCAGCATTTT. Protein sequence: CASSLGVRTPNQPQHF.

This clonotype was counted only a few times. This CDR3 reads CASSLVQTSTDTQYF. In nucleotides, the CDR3 is TGTGCCAGCAGCTTAGTGCAGACTAGCACAGATACGCAGTATTTT. The chain is built from TRBV7-2 and TRBJ2-3; no clear D gene. V lost 1 base and J 0 bases, leaving 8 bases between the germline ends. The CDR3 extends over 15 amino acids. Germline values: CDR1 SGHTA, CDR2 FQGNSA. Supplemented by reference TRBV7-2 and TRBJ2-3, the full variable domain reads GAGVSQSPSNKVTEKGKDVELRCDPISGHTALYWYRQSLGQGLEFLIYFQGNSAPDKSGLPSDRFSAERTGGSVSTLTIQRTQQEDSAVYLCASSLVQTSTDTQYFGPGTRLTVL.

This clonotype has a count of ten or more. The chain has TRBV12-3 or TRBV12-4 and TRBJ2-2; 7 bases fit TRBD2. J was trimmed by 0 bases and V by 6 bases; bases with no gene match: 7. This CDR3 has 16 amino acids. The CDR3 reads CASSPRDYPNTGELFF. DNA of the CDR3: TGTGCCAGCAGCCCGCGGGACTACCCGAACACCGGGGAGCTGTTTTTT.

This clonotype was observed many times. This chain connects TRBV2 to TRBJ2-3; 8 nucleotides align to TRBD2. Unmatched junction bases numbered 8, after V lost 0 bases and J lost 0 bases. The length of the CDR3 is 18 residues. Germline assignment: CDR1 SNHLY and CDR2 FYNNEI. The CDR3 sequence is CASSEALGLAGSTDTQYF. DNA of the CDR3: TGTGCCAGCAGTGAAGCGCTGGGTCTAGCGGGTAGCACAGATACGCAGTATTTT. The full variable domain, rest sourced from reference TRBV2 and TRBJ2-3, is EPEVTQTPSHQVTQMGQEVILRCVPISNHLYFYWYRQILGQKVEFLVSFYNNEISEKSEIFDDQFSVERPDGSNFTLKIRSTKLEDSAMYFCASSEALGLAGSTDTQYFGPGTRLTVL.

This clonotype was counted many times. CDR3 coding DNA: TGTGCCAGCAGTTTAATGGGACAGAGAGTTGAAGCTTTCTTT. Translated, it gives CASSLMGQRVEAFF. This chain uses TRBV12-3 or TRBV12-4 with TRBJ1-1; 7 nucleotides agree with TRBD1. CDR3 length equals 14 residues. The trim removed 2 bases at V and 7 bases at J, leaving 7 bases unmatched.

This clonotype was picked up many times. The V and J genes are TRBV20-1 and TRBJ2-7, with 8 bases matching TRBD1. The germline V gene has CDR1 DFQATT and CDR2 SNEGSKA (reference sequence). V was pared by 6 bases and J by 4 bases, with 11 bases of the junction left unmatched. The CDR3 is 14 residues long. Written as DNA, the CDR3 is TGCAGTGCCAGTTTTCTGGACAGGGCTTACGAGCAGTACTTC. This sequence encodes CSASFLDRAYEQYF.

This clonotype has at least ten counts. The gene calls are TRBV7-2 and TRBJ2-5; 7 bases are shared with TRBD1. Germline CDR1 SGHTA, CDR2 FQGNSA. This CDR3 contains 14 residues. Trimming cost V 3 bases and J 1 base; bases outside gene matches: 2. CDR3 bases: TGTGCCAGCAGCTTGGGGGACAGCCAAGAGACCCAGTACTTC. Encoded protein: CASSLGDSQETQYF.

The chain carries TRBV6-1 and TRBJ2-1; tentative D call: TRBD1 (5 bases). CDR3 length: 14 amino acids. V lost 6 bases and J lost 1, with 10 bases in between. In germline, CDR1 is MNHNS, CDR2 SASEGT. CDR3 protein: CASRARQSYNEQFF. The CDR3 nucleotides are TGTGCCAGCAGAGCTAGACAGTCCTACAATGAGCAGTTCTTC.

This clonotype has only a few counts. CDR3 sequence (DNA): TGTGCCAGCACTGAGGGATCCGTCGCTTATGGCTACACCTTC. Amino acid sequence: CASTEGSVAYGYTF. The chain employs TRBV6-2 or TRBV6-3 and TRBJ1-2; D gene ambiguous. V dropped 7 bases and J dropped 5 bases, with 17 bases sitting between them. This CDR3 contains 14 residues. Germline V gives CDR1 MNHEY, CDR2 SVGEGT.

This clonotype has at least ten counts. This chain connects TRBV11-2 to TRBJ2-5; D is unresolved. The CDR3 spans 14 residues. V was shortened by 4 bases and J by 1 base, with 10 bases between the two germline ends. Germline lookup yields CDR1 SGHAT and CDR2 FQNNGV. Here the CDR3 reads CASSSNKAQETQYF. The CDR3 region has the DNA TGTGCCAGCAGCTCCAACAAGGCCCAAGAGACCCAGTACTTC.

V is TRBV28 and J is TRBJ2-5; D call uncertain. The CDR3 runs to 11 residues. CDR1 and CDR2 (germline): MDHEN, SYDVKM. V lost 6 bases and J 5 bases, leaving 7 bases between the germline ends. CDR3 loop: CASRVRETQYF. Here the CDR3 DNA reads TGTGCCAGCAGGGTTAGGGAGACCCAGTACTTC.

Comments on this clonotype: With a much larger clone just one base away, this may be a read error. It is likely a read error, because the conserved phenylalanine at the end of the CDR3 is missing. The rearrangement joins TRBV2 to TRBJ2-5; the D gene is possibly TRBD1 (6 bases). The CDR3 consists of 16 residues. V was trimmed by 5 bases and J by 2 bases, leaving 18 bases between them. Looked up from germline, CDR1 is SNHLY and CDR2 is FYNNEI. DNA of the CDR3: TGTGCCAGCAGTCTTCTGGGCAGGGGATTACAAGAGACCCAGTACTAC. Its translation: CASSLLGRGLQETQYY.

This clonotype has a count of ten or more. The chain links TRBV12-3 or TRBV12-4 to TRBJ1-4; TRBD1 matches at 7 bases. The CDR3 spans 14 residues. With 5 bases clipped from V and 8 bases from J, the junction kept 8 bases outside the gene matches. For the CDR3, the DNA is TGTGCCAGCAGTCTTGACAGGGAAGGAGAAAAACTGTTTTTT. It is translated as CASSLDREGEKLFF.

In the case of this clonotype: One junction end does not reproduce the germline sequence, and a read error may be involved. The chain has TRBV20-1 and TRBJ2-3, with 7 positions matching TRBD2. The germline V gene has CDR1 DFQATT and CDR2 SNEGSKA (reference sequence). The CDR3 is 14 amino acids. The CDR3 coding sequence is TGCAGTGCTAGAGCGGGGGGAAACACAGATACGCATTATTTT. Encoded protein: CSARAGGNTDTHYF.

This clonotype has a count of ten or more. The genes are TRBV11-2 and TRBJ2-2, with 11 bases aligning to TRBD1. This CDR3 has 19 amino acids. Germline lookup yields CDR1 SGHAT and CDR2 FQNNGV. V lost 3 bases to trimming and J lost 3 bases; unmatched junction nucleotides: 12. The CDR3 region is CASSFGQGAKKTDTGELFF. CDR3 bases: TGTGCCAGCAGCTTCGGACAGGGGGCCAAAAAAACGGACACCGGGGAGCTGTTTTTT.